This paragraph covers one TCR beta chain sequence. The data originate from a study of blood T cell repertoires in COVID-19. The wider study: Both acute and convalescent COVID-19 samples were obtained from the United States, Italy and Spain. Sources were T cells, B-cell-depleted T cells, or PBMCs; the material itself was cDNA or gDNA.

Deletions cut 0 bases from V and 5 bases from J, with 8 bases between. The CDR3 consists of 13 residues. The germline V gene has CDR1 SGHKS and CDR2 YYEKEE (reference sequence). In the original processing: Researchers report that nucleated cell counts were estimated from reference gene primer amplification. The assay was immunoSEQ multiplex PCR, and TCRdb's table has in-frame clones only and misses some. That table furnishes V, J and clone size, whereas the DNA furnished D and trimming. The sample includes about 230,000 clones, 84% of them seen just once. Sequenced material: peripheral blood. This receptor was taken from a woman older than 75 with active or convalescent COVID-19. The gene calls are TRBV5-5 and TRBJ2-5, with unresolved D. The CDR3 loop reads CASSLEEAETQYF. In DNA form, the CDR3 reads TGTGCCAGCAGCTTGGAAGAAGCGGAGACCCAGTACTTC.